This entry lists 32 T cell receptor beta chains sequenced from one sample in a study of blood T cell repertoires in COVID-19. Measured with immunoSEQ multiplex PCR; TCRdb has only the in-frame clones, and not every one. Of hundreds of thousands of clones in the sample, 70% to 90% were seen once. The material sequenced was peripheral blood. Every receptor here comes from a young woman who had recovered from COVID-19.

The genes are TRBV25-1 and TRBJ1-2; D unclear. Germline V gives CDR1 MGHDK, CDR2 SYGVNS. The CDR3 loop spans 15 amino acids. Between the trimmed V and J ends, which lost 2 bases and 3 bases, there was a span of 13 bases. The CDR3 loop is CASSEHNYRDYGYTF. The CDR3 coding sequence is TGTGCCAGCAGTGAACACAACTACCGAGACTATGGCTACACCTTC.

The rearrangement uses TRBV3-1 (or the pseudogene TRBV3-2) and TRBJ1-1; TRBD1 matches 9 bases. Germline loops: CDR1 LGHDT, CDR2 YNNKEL (reference sequence). J lost 4 bases, V lost 3 bases, and 3 bases had no gene match. This CDR3 comprises 14 residues. The CDR3 loop reads CASSQGQGVTEAFF. CDR3 coding DNA: TGTGCCAGCAGCCAGGGACAGGGAGTCACTGAAGCTTTCTTT.

This chain links TRBV6-5 with TRBJ2-1; 10 bases map to TRBD2. The CDR3 covers 14 residues. V was clipped by 2 bases and J by 8 bases; unmatched bases: 3. Germline CDR1 and CDR2: MNHEY and SVGAGI. CDR3 protein: CASSYPGLADEQFF. In nucleotides, the CDR3 is TGTGCCAGCAGTTACCCTGGACTAGCGGATGAGCAGTTCTTC.

V and J are TRBV5-6 and TRBJ1-2; the match to TRBD1 covers 10 bases. V was pared by 2 bases and J by 7 bases, with 5 bases of the junction left unmatched. The CDR3 runs 14 residues. Germline lookup yields CDR1 SGHDT and CDR2 YYEEEE. CDR3 in DNA: TGTGCCAGCAGCTTCGGGACAGGGGCTGGTGGCTACACCTTC. Amino acids: CASSFGTGAGGYTF.

This rearrangement joins TRBV11-2 to TRBJ2-1; maybe TRBD2 (5 bases). Germline CDR1 SGHAT, CDR2 FQNNGV. V dropped 5 bases and J dropped 12 bases, with 23 bases sitting between them. This CDR3 comprises 15 residues. The CDR3 DNA reads TGTGCCAGCAGCCCCACCGACGGAGGTTTGTGGGGGCAGTTCTTC. It is translated as CASSPTDGGLWGQFF.

This sequence joins TRBV28 and TRBJ1-3, with TRBD1 identical over 10 bases. The CDR3 loop spans 18 amino acids. Per germline, CDR1 MDHEN and CDR2 SYDVKM. J lost 1 base, V lost 0 bases, and 6 bases had no gene match. CDR3 region: CASSLWAGTGVSGNTIYF. DNA of the CDR3: TGTGCCAGCAGTTTATGGGCCGGGACAGGGGTGTCTGGAAACACCATATATTTT.

The chain joins TRBV14 to TRBJ1-1; tentative D call: TRBD1 (6 bases). The CDR3 totals 13 residues. Germline CDR1 and CDR2: SGHDN and FVKESK. Trimming cost V 4 bases and J 11 bases, with 17 bases left between them. CDR3 DNA: TGTGCCAGCAGCCTCACTCGGACAGCTCAGGCTTTCTTT. It is translated as CASSLTRTAQAFF.

The genes are TRBV23-1 and TRBJ2-5; weak D call: TRBD1 (6 bases). TRBV23-1 is classed as an ORF, of uncertain function. Deletions cut 3 bases from V and 5 bases from J, with 13 bases between. The CDR3 consists of 14 residues. The CDR3 spells CASSHPRQGETQYF. DNA of the CDR3: TGCGCCAGCAGTCACCCTCGGCAGGGGGAGACCCAGTACTTC.

This clone was detected a few times. The chain recombines TRBV2 with TRBJ2-5; 8 positions agree with TRBD2. CDR1 is SNHLY and CDR2 is FYNNEI in the germline V gene. Trimming took 7 bases from V and 5 from J; bases not matched to a gene: 12. The CDR3 is made up of 15 amino acids. The CDR3 region has the DNA TGTGCCAGCAAAGTGACTAGCGTTCCGGGGGAGACCCAGTACTTC. Amino acid sequence: CASKVTSVPGETQYF.

This clone occurred once. CDR3 sequence reads: CASSQLFRTSGRDYNEQFF. The CDR3 nucleotides are TGTGCCAGCAGTCAACTTTTCCGGACTAGCGGGAGAGACTACAATGAGCAGTTCTTC. V is TRBV6-6 and J is TRBJ2-1, with 13 bases aligning to TRBD2. Unmatched junction bases numbered 13, after V lost 5 bases and J lost 3 bases. Germline CDR1 reads MNHNY; CDR2 reads SVGAGI (reference sequence). This CDR3 has 19 residues.

The table lists this clone with a count of one. The rearrangement links TRBV19 to TRBJ2-3, with TRBD2 matching over 11 bases. Germline CDR1 reads LNHDA; CDR2 reads SQIVND (reference sequence). There are 16 residues in the CDR3. Losses at the gene ends were 1 base for V and 5 bases for J; bases not matched to a gene: 5. In nucleotides, the CDR3 is TGTGCCAGTAGTATAGGACCGGGACTAGCGGAAGATACGCAGTATTTT. Translated: CASSIGPGLAEDTQYF.

CDR3 in DNA: TGTGCCAGCAGGGGGGAGCGGGACCCCTCCTACGAGCAGTACTTC. It translates to CASRGERDPSYEQYF. The V gene is TRBV14, the J gene TRBJ2-7, with TRBD2 matching 7 bases. The germline V gene has CDR1 SGHDN and CDR2 FVKESK. V dropped 6 bases and J dropped 0; count of bases not matched to a gene: 8. The CDR3 spans 15 residues. Complete variable domain (other parts from reference TRBV14 and TRBJ2-7): EAGVTQFPSHSVIEKGQTVTLRCDPISGHDNLYWYRRVMGKEIKFLLHFVKESKQDESGMPNNRFLAERTGGTYSTLKVQPAELEDSGVYFCASRGERDPSYEQYFGPGTRLTVT.

This clone was seen a few times. V and J are TRBV28 and TRBJ1-2; no firm D call. Trimming shortened V by 1 base and J by 4 bases, and 16 bases separated the two germline ends. This CDR3 region has 16 residues. Germline-derived CDR1 and CDR2 are MDHEN and SYDVKM. For the CDR3, the DNA is TGTGCCAGCAGTTTATTAACCGGGAACTATATCTATGGCTACACCTTC. Its translation is CASSLLTGNYIYGYTF.

V is TRBV28 and J is TRBJ2-7; D is perhaps TRBD2 (6 bases). Per the germline V gene, CDR1 is MDHEN and CDR2 is SYDVKM. Trimming took 4 bases from V and 3 from J, leaving 16 bases between them. The CDR3 consists of 15 residues. CDR3 in DNA: TGTGCCAGCAGTTCCACCGCGGGGCGATACTACGAGCAGTACTTC. Translating gives CASSSTAGRYYEQYF.

The rearrangement uses TRBV27 and TRBJ1-6; 7 bases align to TRBD1. The junction had 7 bases not matched to a gene; V was cut back by 7 bases and J by 7 bases. From germline, CDR1 is MNHEY and CDR2 SMNVEV (reference sequence). The CDR3 runs 14 residues. CDR3 region: CASTLGQKNSPLHF. The CDR3 nucleotides are TGTGCCAGCACCCTGGGACAGAAAAATTCACCCCTCCACTTT.

This chain uses TRBV21-1 with TRBJ2-1; the listed D gene, TRBD2, was not tested against the DNA. TRBV21-1 is a pseudogene segment. The CDR3 contains 17 residues. The CDR3 protein is CASSKGGLAGGKNEQFF. CDR3 in DNA: TGTGCCAGCAGCAAAGGGGGACTAGCGGGAGGGAAAAATGAGCAGTTCTTC.

Here the CDR3 reads CASSSRVFRREQYF. CDR3 bases: TGTGCCAGCAGCTCCAGGGTATTTAGGCGCGAGCAGTACTTC. The V gene is TRBV11-3, the J gene TRBJ2-7; weak D call: TRBD1 (5 bases). The CDR3 loop spans 14 amino acids. Trimming left V 4 bases short and J 6 bases short, with 16 bases between. Germline V gene lookup returns CDR1 SGHNT and CDR2 YENEEA.

The V and J genes are TRBV7-2 and TRBJ2-1; D not certain. The germline CDR1 and CDR2 sequences are SGHTA and FQGNSA. V lost 3 bases to trimming and J lost 2 bases, with 5 bases between them. The CDR3 is made up of 13 amino acids. CDR3 sequence (DNA): TGTGCCAGCAGCTTTACAGCCTACAATGAGCAGTTCTTC. Its protein is CASSFTAYNEQFF.

This chain uses TRBV4-3 with TRBJ2-1; possibly TRBD1 for D (5 bases). V was pared by 0 bases and J by 3 bases, with 12 bases between. CDR1 LGHNA and CDR2 YSLEER come from the germline V gene. The CDR3 spans 16 residues. CDR3 sequence (DNA): TGCGCCAGCAGCCAAGATCTGGGGCACCGCTACAATGAGCAGTTCTTC. Its translation is CASSQDLGHRYNEQFF.

The sample holds a few counts of this clone. This chain connects TRBV12-2 to TRBJ2-3; TRBD2 was called by the table and not checked on the DNA. TRBV12-2 is described as a pseudogene. The CDR3 contains 18 residues. This CDR3 is CASRLVGEGGVSTDTQYF. The DNA for the CDR3 is TGTGCAAGTCGCTTAGTCGGTGAGGGAGGGGTGAGTACAGATACGCAGTATTTT.

The J gene is TRBJ2-7, the V gene TRBV5-1, with D unresolved. Per the germline V gene, CDR1 is SGHRS and CDR2 is YFSETQ. The CDR3 runs 14 residues. Trimming shortened V by 0 bases and J by 4 bases, and 11 bases separated the two germline ends. The CDR3 bases are TGCGCCAGCAGCTTGGGTTCGATGAGGTACGAGCAGTACTTC. Its translation: CASSLGSMRYEQYF.

The chain uses TRBV5-1 and TRBJ2-1; 7 bases are shared with TRBD2. CDR1 is SGHRS and CDR2 is YFSETQ in the germline V gene. Trimming took 0 bases from V and 6 from J; bases not matched to a gene: 3. The CDR3 spans 14 residues. The CDR3 DNA reads as TGCGCCAGCAGCTTGGGCGGGAGCAGCAATGAGCAGTTCTTC. This encodes CASSLGGSSNEQFF.

The rearrangement links TRBV15 to TRBJ2-3; 10 bases fit TRBD2. CDR1 is LNHNV, CDR2 YYDKDF, per germline (reference sequence). The CDR3 spans 17 residues. The junction had 6 bases not matched to a gene; V was cut back by 1 base and J by 2 bases. The CDR3 coding sequence is TGTGCCACCAGCAGAGGAGCGGGGACTAGCGTCACAGATACGCAGTATTTT. It encodes CATSRGAGTSVTDTQYF. The full variable domain, in which reference TRBV15 and TRBJ2-3 provide the parts outside the CDR3, is DAMVIQNPRYQVTQFGKPVTLSCSQTLNHNVMYWYQQKSSQAPKLLFHYYDKDFNNEADTPDNFQSRRPNTSFCFLDIRSPGLGDTAMYLCATSRGAGTSVTDTQYFGPGTRLTVL.

The chain links TRBV6-5 to TRBJ1-1, with TRBD1 identical over 7 bases. Germline CDR1 MNHEY, CDR2 SVGAGI. This CDR3 contains 15 residues. V lost 7 bases and J lost 0; bases outside the gene matches: 8. The CDR3 loop reads CASKKNRGLNTEAFF. As DNA, the CDR3 is TGTGCCAGCAAAAAAAACAGGGGACTGAACACTGAAGCTTTCTTT.

The V call is TRBV4-2, the J call TRBJ2-1; 12 nucleotides match TRBD2. The CDR3 runs to 17 residues. Germline loops: CDR1 LGHNA, CDR2 YNFKEQ. With 1 base clipped from V and 3 bases from J, the junction kept 4 bases outside the gene matches. CDR3: CASSQARTSGDYNEQFF. DNA of the CDR3: TGTGCCAGCAGCCAAGCTAGGACTAGCGGGGACTACAATGAGCAGTTCTTC.

The J gene is TRBJ2-2, the V gene TRBV9, with 10 positions matching TRBD1. CDR3 length: 15 amino acids. V lost 2 bases, J lost 6 bases, and 4 bases stayed unmatched. Germline assignment: CDR1 SGDLS and CDR2 YYNGEE. The CDR3 nucleotides are TGTGCCAGCAGCGTGGGGACAGGGGAAGCCGGGGAGCTGTTTTTT. It yields the protein CASSVGTGEAGELFF.

This clone appeared once. The chain links TRBV19 to TRBJ2-5; TRBD1 agrees at 9 bases. The germline gives CDR1 LNHDA, CDR2 SQIVND (reference sequence). The ends lost 6 bases at V and 7 bases at J; junction bases unmatched: 3. CDR3 size: 12 residues. The DNA for the CDR3 is TGTGCCAGTAGAGACAGGGGGGGGACCCAGTACTTC. This sequence encodes CASRDRGGTQYF.

The chain links TRBV30 to TRBJ2-7; 7 bases fit TRBD2. CDR1 is GTSNPN and CDR2 is SVGIG in the germline V gene (reference sequence). CDR3 size: 14 residues. After removal of 0 bases from V and 4 bases from J, the junction contained 6 bases not matched to a gene. The CDR3 loop reads CAWSVTSSRYEQYF. The CDR3 bases are TGTGCCTGGAGTGTGACTAGCTCTCGGTACGAGCAGTACTTC.

The CDR3 is CASSLVRGPYNEQFF. The CDR3, as DNA: TGTGCCAGCAGCTTGGTCAGGGGGCCTTACAATGAGCAGTTCTTC. The chain couples TRBV5-4 to TRBJ2-1, with TRBD1 matching over 8 bases. V gave up 0 bases and J gave up 4 bases; unmatched junction bases: 3. The CDR3 contains 15 residues. Germline values: CDR1 SGHNT, CDR2 YYREEE (reference sequence).

The V and J genes are TRBV28 and TRBJ2-1, with 10 bases identical to TRBD1. The junction had 10 bases not matched to a gene; V was cut back by 7 bases and J by 4 bases. CDR1 and CDR2 (germline): MDHEN, SYDVKM. The CDR3 is made up of 16 amino acids. The CDR3 is CASNPSPGQGYNEQFF. The DNA of the CDR3 is TGTGCCAGCAACCCCTCCCCGGGACAGGGGTACAATGAGCAGTTCTTC.

This clone has a single count. The CDR3 loop is CASTSSGLEQYF. DNA for the CDR3: TGTGCCAGCACCAGCTCGGGTCTCGAGCAGTACTTC. V is TRBV2 and J is TRBJ2-7; no reliable D call. CDR3 size: 12 residues. Germline V gene data show CDR1 as SNHLY and CDR2 as FYNNEI. V was pared by 7 bases and J by 6 bases, with 13 bases between.

The chain couples TRBV6-1 to TRBJ1-1; no definite D call. The CDR3 spans 13 residues. Trimming cost V 2 bases and J 0 bases, with 4 bases left between them. Germline CDR1 is MNHNS and CDR2 is SASEGT. DNA for the CDR3: TGTGCCAGCAGTGAAATCGTGAACACTGAAGCTTTCTTT. This codes for CASSEIVNTEAFF.